Below, 17 T cell receptor beta chains from the same sample are listed, as sequenced in a study of blood T cell repertoires in COVID-19. Clones were read by immunoSEQ multiplex PCR, and TCRdb kept only the in-frame ones, dropping some. The data hold approximately 250,000 clones, with about 83% observed a single time. What was sequenced was peripheral blood. These receptors were taken from a woman in her forties or fifties with acute or convalescent COVID-19.

The rearrangement joins TRBV28 to TRBJ2-7; 11 positions agree with TRBD1. CDR1 and CDR2 (germline): MDHEN, SYDVKM. Trimming at V came to 10 bases and at J to 5 bases, leaving 10 bases not matched to a gene. The CDR3 runs to 14 residues. The CDR3 protein is CATTGGQGADEQYF. CDR3 DNA sequence: TGTGCCACTACGGGAGGACAGGGGGCAGACGAGCAGTACTTC. The variable domain in full, completed from reference TRBV28 and TRBJ2-7, reads DVKVTQSSRYLVKRTGEKVFLECVQDMDHENMFWYRQDPGLGLRLIYFSYDVKMKEKGDIPEGYSVSREKKERFSLILESASTNQTSMYLCATTGGQGADEQYFGPGTRLTVT.

This chain connects TRBV3-1 (or the pseudogene TRBV3-2) to TRBJ1-4; no clear D gene. Trimming pared 8 bases from V and 5 bases from J, leaving 18 bases between. Germline CDR1 reads LGHDT; CDR2 reads YNNKEL (reference sequence). The CDR3 runs 15 residues. The CDR3 region is CASAPGTARNEKLFF. CDR3 DNA sequence: TGTGCCAGCGCACCAGGAACAGCTCGGAATGAAAAACTGTTTTTT.

V gene TRBV18 combines with J gene TRBJ2-5; weak D call: TRBD1 (5 bases). The CDR3 length is 13 residues. Germline V CDR1 and CDR2: KGHSH, LQKENI. Trimming took off 3 bases at V and 9 bases at J, with 14 bases between the two ends. The CDR3, as DNA: TGTGCCAGCTCACCGGACAATAACCCACCCCAGTACTTC. Translating gives CASSPDNNPPQYF.

V usage is TRBV4-1 and J usage is TRBJ1-3; TRBD1 matches 12 bases. J was trimmed by 3 bases and V by 6 bases; bases with no gene match: 9. The CDR3 contains 17 residues. Germline CDR1 and CDR2: MGHRA and YSYEKL. CDR3 protein: CASSLSGTGGFGNTIYF. CDR3 sequence (DNA): TGCGCCAGCAGTTTGTCCGGGACAGGGGGCTTTGGAAACACCATATATTTT.

The chain is built from TRBV24-1 and TRBJ2-1; 7 bases agree with TRBD2. Per the germline V gene, CDR1 is KGHDR and CDR2 is SFDVKD. V gave up 1 base and J gave up 4 bases; unmatched junction bases: 18. The CDR3 consists of 20 residues. This CDR3 reads CATSDFPKVRGGRGYNEQFF. The CDR3 nucleotides read TGTGCCACCAGTGATTTCCCGAAAGTGAGGGGCGGGAGAGGGTACAATGAGCAGTTCTTC.

The chain has TRBV27 and TRBJ1-1, with 8 positions matching TRBD1. V dropped 5 bases and J dropped 4; count of bases not matched to a gene: 12. This CDR3 contains 16 residues. The V gene's germline CDR1 is MNHEY and CDR2 SMNVEV (reference sequence). The CDR3 loop reads CASSRGLPGGGTEAFF. The CDR3 region has the DNA TGTGCCAGCAGTAGGGGCCTTCCAGGGGGCGGCACTGAAGCTTTCTTT.

The J gene is TRBJ1-5, the V gene TRBV9; 9 bases align to TRBD1. Looked up from germline, CDR1 is SGDLS and CDR2 is YYNGEE. CDR3 length equals 14 residues. Trimming at V came to 4 bases and at J to 7 bases, leaving 6 bases not matched to a gene. This chain's CDR3 is CASSPGTGSQPQHF. The DNA of the CDR3 is TGTGCCAGCAGCCCAGGGACAGGGAGCCAGCCCCAGCATTTT.

The chain recombines TRBV10-3 with TRBJ2-1; TRBD2 agrees at 8 bases. The V and J ends lost 0 bases and 0 bases, in that order; junction bases with no gene match: 10. This CDR3 region has 19 residues. Germline V lookup: CDR1 ENHRY, CDR2 SYGVKD. The CDR3 nucleotides are TGTGCCATCAGTGAGTCGAGATACGGGAGGGGTAGCTCCTACAATGAGCAGTTCTTC. Translating it yields CAISESRYGRGSSYNEQFF.

In this sample, this clone turned up once. The rearrangement uses TRBV6-5 and TRBJ1-2, with 8 bases aligning to TRBD1. In germline, CDR1 is MNHEY, CDR2 SVGAGI. Unmatched junction bases numbered 10, after V lost 5 bases and J lost 8 bases. This CDR3 comprises 14 residues. The CDR3 bases are TGTGCCAGCAGTCCGACCAGGGGGCAGTCGGGCTACACCTTC. This codes for CASSPTRGQSGYTF.

The V gene is TRBV28, the J gene TRBJ2-7; D unresolved. The CDR3 totals 13 residues. Germline V gene sequence: CDR1 MDHEN, CDR2 SYDVKM. Trimming stripped 6 bases from V and 2 bases from J, with 11 bases between. The CDR3 DNA sequence: TGTGCCAGCAGGCTCAGGTCAACCTACGAGCAGTACTTC. This translates into CASRLRSTYEQYF.

The chain joins TRBV28 to TRBJ2-1, with TRBD2 matching 10 bases. Germline lookup yields CDR1 MDHEN and CDR2 SYDVKM. The V segment lost 2 bases and the J segment 5 bases; nucleotides outside the gene matches: 6. This CDR3 is built from 16 residues. Here the CDR3 DNA reads TGTGCCAGCAGTTTAGCTCTAGCGGGAGTAGACAATGAGCAGTTCTTC. This sequence encodes CASSLALAGVDNEQFF.

This sequence joins TRBV4-1 and TRBJ2-2, with 7 bases that match TRBD2. This CDR3 contains 18 residues. V was pared by 0 bases and J by 7 bases, with 14 bases of the junction left unmatched. Per germline, CDR1 MGHRA and CDR2 YSYEKL. CDR3 nucleotide sequence: TGCGCCAGCAGCCAAGAAGCGGGGAACCGACTCCGAGGCGGGGAGCTGTTTTTT. Translation gives CASSQEAGNRLRGGELFF.

The CDR3 spells CASSLNYNEKLFF. CDR3 DNA sequence: TGTGCCAGCAGCCTTAACTATAATGAAAAACTGTTTTTT. The chain links TRBV12-3 or TRBV12-4 to TRBJ1-4; D ambiguous. Trimming left V 6 bases short and J 4 bases short, with 9 bases between. There are 13 residues in the CDR3.

The chain links TRBV28 to TRBJ1-1; D might be TRBD1 (6 bases). This CDR3 comprises 15 residues. Trimming shortened V by 5 bases and J by 11 bases, and 24 bases separated the two germline ends. Germline CDR1 and CDR2: MDHEN and SYDVKM. CDR3 amino acids: CASSPWGQGPVGAFF. CDR3 in DNA: TGTGCCAGCAGTCCCTGGGGGCAGGGGCCGGTTGGGGCTTTCTTT.

This sequence joins TRBV27 and TRBJ1-2; D is unclear. CDR3 length equals 14 residues. Germline V gene lookup returns CDR1 MNHEY and CDR2 SMNVEV (reference sequence). Trimming removed 2 bases from V and 4 bases from J, with 11 bases in between. The chain's CDR3 is CASSLEGRGYGYTF. The CDR3, as DNA: TGTGCCAGCAGTTTAGAGGGCAGAGGCTATGGCTACACCTTC.

This chain joins TRBV3-1 (or the pseudogene TRBV3-2) and TRBJ1-6; tentatively, D is TRBD1 (6 bases). The V end lost 1 base, the J end lost 14 bases, and 21 bases lay between the germline ends. The germline gives CDR1 LGHDT, CDR2 YNNKEL (reference sequence). CDR3 length: 16 residues. This CDR3 reads CASSQVSIQGKVALHF. The DNA for the CDR3 is TGTGCCAGCAGCCAAGTTTCGATCCAGGGGAAAGTGGCCCTCCACTTT.

V is TRBV7-2 and J is TRBJ2-6; no clear D. Trimming took off 6 bases at V and 0 bases at J, with 9 bases between the two ends. This CDR3 has 15 amino acids. The V gene's germline CDR1 is SGHTA and CDR2 FQGNSA. CDR3 sequence reads: CASSFTGSGANVLTF. The CDR3 region has the DNA TGTGCCAGCAGTTTCACGGGCTCTGGGGCCAACGTCCTGACTTTC.